This T cell receptor (beta chain) was profiled in a study of blood T cell repertoires in COVID-19. In the authors' workflow: Amplification of reference gene primers provided the estimated nucleated cell counts. Method: immunoSEQ multiplex PCR; TCRdb's copy keeps in-frame clones and lacks some. The V and J calls and clone size come from that table; D and trimming were worked out from the DNA. The sample consists of about 160,000 clones, about nine tenths of them appearing once. The sequence was obtained from a woman aged 40-49 years who had been exposed to COVID-19. Material for sequencing was PBMCs or T cells enriched from blood (not recorded which).

The CDR3 coding sequence is TGTGCCAGTAGTATCCAGGGGGCGACGTCTAACACTGAAGCTTTCTTT. This codes for CASSIQGATSNTEAFF. The rearrangement joins TRBV19 to TRBJ1-1; 8 bases agree with TRBD1. V was pared by 3 bases and J by 2 bases, with 8 bases of the junction left unmatched. Germline CDR1 and CDR2: LNHDA and SQIVND (reference sequence). CDR3 length: 16 residues.